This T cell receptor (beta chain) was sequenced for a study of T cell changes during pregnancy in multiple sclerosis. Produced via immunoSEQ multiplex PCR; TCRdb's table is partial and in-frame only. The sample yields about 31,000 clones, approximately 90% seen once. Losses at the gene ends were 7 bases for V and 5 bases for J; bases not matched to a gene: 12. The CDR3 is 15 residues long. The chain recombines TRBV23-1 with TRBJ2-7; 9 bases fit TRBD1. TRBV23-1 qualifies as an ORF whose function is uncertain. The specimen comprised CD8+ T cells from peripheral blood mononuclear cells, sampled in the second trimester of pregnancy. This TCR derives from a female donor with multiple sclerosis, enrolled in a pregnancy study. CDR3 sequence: CASKPSGTGSNEQYF. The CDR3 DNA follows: TGCGCCAGCAAGCCGTCCGGGACAGGGTCCAACGAGCAGTACTTC.